The 32 T cell receptor beta chains reported below all come from one sample, sequenced in a study of identical twins. MiXCR, run by TCRdb on the 5' RACE reads, gives a single entry per CDR3 protein. The table shows 200,000 to 250,000 distinct CDR3 sequences, with approximately 8% occurring only once. The data also belong to a second study, concerning yellow fever vaccine responses in identical twins.

The sample was CD8+ T cells sorted from blood. The receptors were gathered from a woman between 18 and 29 years old in good health.

This clonotype was detected a few times. J is TRBJ1-4 and V is TRBV27; TRBD1 agrees at 9 bases. Looked up from germline, CDR1 is MNHEY and CDR2 is SMNVEV (reference sequence). This CDR3 is 15 amino acids long. Unmatched junction bases numbered 9, after V lost 3 bases and J lost 10 bases. The CDR3 protein is CASSFAGQGKRKLFF. The DNA of the CDR3 is TGTGCCAGCAGTTTTGCCGGACAGGGGAAGCGAAAACTGTTTTTT.

The chain links TRBV5-1 to TRBJ2-3, with TRBD2 matching 12 bases. With 2 bases clipped from V and 4 bases from J, the junction kept 5 bases outside the gene matches. Germline-derived CDR1 and CDR2 are SGHRS and YFSETQ. This CDR3 contains 16 residues. CDR3 in DNA: TGCGCCAGCAGCTTACGACTAGCGGGAGAGGCAGATACGCAGTATTTT. Translated: CASSLRLAGEADTQYF.

The chain employs TRBV13 and TRBJ1-6; D uncertain. The CDR3 is made up of 14 amino acids. The germline CDR1 and CDR2 sequences are PRHDT and FYEKMQ (reference sequence). Trimming left V 4 bases short and J 6 bases short, with 10 bases between. The chain's CDR3 is CASSSQETNSPLHF. The CDR3, as DNA: TGTGCCAGCAGCTCGCAAGAGACTAATTCACCCCTCCACTTT.

This clonotype has ten or more counts. The gene calls are TRBV25-1 and TRBJ1-4; no definite D call. V was cut by 4 bases and J by 2 bases, with 26 bases left in between. CDR3 length: 20 residues. Per germline, CDR1 MGHDK and CDR2 SYGVNS. The chain's CDR3 is CASSGSGEAQTFSTNEKLFF. In DNA form, the CDR3 reads TGTGCCAGCAGTGGTTCTGGAGAGGCCCAGACCTTTTCGACTAATGAAAAACTGTTTTTT.

This clonotype was detected ten times or more. The rearrangement joins TRBV29-1 to TRBJ1-4; 11 bases map to TRBD1. The germline V gene encodes CDR1 SQVTM and CDR2 ANQGSEA. The CDR3 is made up of 16 amino acids. V gave up 5 bases and J gave up 3 bases; unmatched junction bases: 8. Written as DNA, the CDR3 is TGCAGCGTTAAGGACAGGGGGCAGGCGGCTAATGAAAAACTGTTTTTT. This sequence encodes CSVKDRGQAANEKLFF.

This clonotype has only one observation. CDR3 residues: CASSYGQVQETQYF. DNA for the CDR3: TGCGCCAGCAGCTACGGACAGGTCCAAGAGACCCAGTACTTC. V usage is TRBV5-1 and J usage is TRBJ2-5, with 7 bases identical to TRBD1. This CDR3 contains 14 residues. Germline CDR1 is SGHRS and CDR2 is YFSETQ. The V gene end was trimmed by 3 bases and the J gene end by 1 base; junction bases not matched to a gene: 3. The whole variable domain, filled in from reference TRBV5-1 and TRBJ2-5, reads KAGVTQTPRYLIKTRGQQVTLSCSPISGHRSVSWYQQTPGQGLQFLFEYFSETQRNKGNFPGRFSGRQFSNSRSEMNVSTLELGDSALYLCASSYGQVQETQYFGPGTRLLVL.

The table lists this clonotype with many counts. This chain connects TRBV6-1 to TRBJ1-6, with TRBD1 as a possible D gene (6 bases). With 7 bases removed from V and 9 bases from J, the gap between germline ends came to 13 bases. Per germline, CDR1 MNHNS and CDR2 SASEGT. CDR3 length: 13 residues. For the CDR3, the DNA is TGTGCCAGCACTAGGGGGGGGACTTCACCCCTCCACTTT. This translates into CASTRGGTSPLHF.

J is TRBJ2-2 and V is TRBV4-2; unclear D gene. Germline CDR1 LGHNA, CDR2 YNFKEQ. V shed 2 bases and J shed 7 bases, with 8 bases lying between them. This CDR3 has 13 amino acids. The CDR3 coding sequence is TGTGCCAGCAGCCAATCAGTAAGCGGGGAGCTGTTTTTT. Amino acids: CASSQSVSGELFF.

The chain recombines TRBV12-3 or TRBV12-4 with TRBJ2-7, with a tentative D call TRBD2 (6 bases). V was shortened by 3 bases and J by 0 bases, with 9 bases between the two germline ends. The CDR3 spans 14 residues. The CDR3 is CASSLLADSYEQYF. DNA for the CDR3: TGTGCCAGCAGTTTGTTAGCGGACTCCTACGAGCAGTACTTC.

This clonotype came up many times. This rearrangement joins TRBV2 to TRBJ2-1; the D call may be TRBD1 or TRBD2 (5 bases each). Per the germline V gene, CDR1 is SNHLY and CDR2 is FYNNEI. V was trimmed by 6 bases and J by 6 bases, leaving 21 bases between them. This CDR3 spans 16 amino acids. CDR3 region: CASSTNPRGTSNEQFF. The CDR3 DNA sequence: TGTGCCAGCAGCACAAACCCCCGAGGGACCAGCAATGAGCAGTTCTTC.

This clonotype was picked up many times. The chain employs TRBV12-3 or TRBV12-4 and TRBJ2-5; D is ambiguous. The CDR3 has 14 amino acids. V lost 3 bases, J lost 1 base, and 9 bases lay in between. The CDR3 coding sequence is TGTGCCAGCAGTTTCGCTCGCAGCCAAGAGACCCAGTACTTC. It codes for CASSFARSQETQYF.

There are a few counts of this clonotype. The CDR3 nucleotides read TGTGCCAGCAGTGAAAATCCCTGGACAGGGACGAACACCGGGGAGCTGTTTTTT. It codes for CASSENPWTGTNTGELFF. The chain couples TRBV6-1 to TRBJ2-2; 8 positions match TRBD1. Germline V gives CDR1 MNHNS, CDR2 SASEGT. This CDR3 contains 18 residues. V shed 2 bases and J 0 bases; nucleotides not matched to a gene: 8.

This chain uses TRBV12-3 or TRBV12-4 with TRBJ2-7, with D possibly TRBD2 on 6 matching bases. V lost 0 bases, J lost 0 bases, and 15 bases lay in between. The CDR3 spans 17 residues. The CDR3 reads CASSLAPTPGVSYEQYF. The CDR3 nucleotides read TGTGCCAGCAGTTTAGCGCCGACTCCGGGGGTCTCCTACGAGCAGTACTTC.

This chain links TRBV9 with TRBJ2-1; unclear D gene. Germline V gives CDR1 SGDLS, CDR2 YYNGEE. V gave up 5 bases and J gave up 5 bases, with 14 bases separating them. This CDR3 spans 14 amino acids. CDR3 in DNA: TGTGCCAGCAGGACGGAAGGGCTGGACAATGAGCAGTTCTTC. Translated, it gives CASRTEGLDNEQFF.

In this sample, this clonotype turned up many times. The chain joins TRBV12-3 or TRBV12-4 to TRBJ1-1; 7 nucleotides align to TRBD1. The CDR3 spans 15 residues. V dropped 1 base and J dropped 2; count of bases not matched to a gene: 4. The CDR3 reads CASSLEGTVNTEAFF. CDR3 bases: TGTGCCAGCAGTTTAGAGGGGACAGTTAACACTGAAGCTTTCTTT.

Many counts were recorded for this clonotype. The J gene is TRBJ2-1, the V gene TRBV9; no clear D. CDR1 is SGDLS and CDR2 is YYNGEE in the germline V gene. The CDR3 covers 12 residues. Trimming shortened V by 0 bases and J by 9 bases, and 7 bases separated the two germline ends. The CDR3 DNA is TGTGCCAGCAGCGTAGCTGGGGTTGAGCAGTTCTTC. Amino acids: CASSVAGVEQFF.

This clonotype was recorded a few times. The J gene is TRBJ1-2, the V gene TRBV11-2; D gene unclear. Germline lookup yields CDR1 SGHAT and CDR2 FQNNGV. There are 15 residues in the CDR3. V lost 1 base to trimming and J lost 2 bases, with 11 bases between them. The CDR3 DNA follows: TGTGCCAGCAGCTTAGTTAAGGGTGTCAACTATGGCTACACCTTC. Protein sequence: CASSLVKGVNYGYTF.

This clonotype showed up just a few times. This chain connects TRBV6-2 or TRBV6-3 to TRBJ1-2, with 11 bases matching TRBD1. Germline V gene sequence: CDR1 MNHEY, CDR2 SVGEGT. The CDR3 consists of 17 residues. J lost 8 bases, V lost 5 bases, and 16 bases had no gene match. Here the CDR3 reads CASSAFPDRGLMWGYTF. As DNA, the CDR3 is TGTGCCAGCAGTGCTTTCCCGGACAGGGGGCTTATGTGGGGCTACACCTTC.

This clonotype was seen only a few times. This rearrangement joins TRBV7-9 to TRBJ1-3; D possibly corresponds to TRBD1 (6 bases). Trimming took off 5 bases at V and 2 bases at J, with 13 bases between the two ends. Germline loops: CDR1 SEHNR, CDR2 FQNEAQ (reference sequence). The CDR3 loop spans 15 amino acids. The CDR3 loop is CASSDIQGAGNTIYF. CDR3 nucleotides: TGTGCCAGCAGCGATATACAGGGAGCTGGAAACACCATATATTTT.

This clonotype was recorded many times. The genes are TRBV6-2 or TRBV6-3 and TRBJ2-1, with unresolved D. The CDR3 is 13 residues long. The germline V and J ends were trimmed by 1 base and 10 bases, with 11 bases remaining between them. The germline V gene has CDR1 MNHEY and CDR2 SVGEGT. The chain's CDR3 is CASSYLNRQEQFF. The CDR3 DNA follows: TGTGCCAGCAGTTACTTAAACCGTCAAGAGCAGTTCTTC.

The chain carries TRBV7-9 and TRBJ2-7, with D maybe TRBD2 (5 bases). Trimming stripped 0 bases from V and 5 bases from J, with 17 bases between. This CDR3 is 16 amino acids long. Germline loops: CDR1 SEHNR, CDR2 FQNEAQ (reference sequence). This CDR3 is CASSLALRTGWDEQYF. CDR3 bases: TGTGCCAGCAGCTTAGCGCTTCGGACTGGATGGGACGAGCAGTACTTC.

The chain has TRBV7-9 and TRBJ2-1; TRBD1 matches at 7 bases. The CDR3 length is 11 residues. The junction had 4 bases not matched to a gene; V was cut back by 5 bases and J by 12 bases. Germline V gene data show CDR1 as SEHNR and CDR2 as FQNEAQ (reference sequence). In nucleotides, the CDR3 is TGTGCCAGCAGCGGGGGACAGAGGCAGTTCTTC. Translation: CASSGGQRQFF.

There are many counts of this clonotype. The CDR3 here is CATETGTDTQYF. In DNA form, the CDR3 reads TGTGCCACTGAGACAGGCACAGATACGCAGTATTTT. The chain is built from TRBV2 and TRBJ2-3; the D gene is possibly TRBD1 (5 bases). Per germline, CDR1 SNHLY and CDR2 FYNNEI. V was cut by 10 bases and J by 1 base, with 9 bases left in between. There are 12 residues in the CDR3.

The genes are TRBV7-3 and TRBJ2-5; no firm D call. The CDR3 extends over 13 amino acids. The V end was cut by 5 bases, the J end by 1 base, with 8 bases between. Germline V gene data show CDR1 as SGHTA and CDR2 as FQGTGA. The CDR3 region has the DNA TGTGCCAGCAGCGGGCACCGCCAAGAGACCCAGTACTTC. It codes for CASSGHRQETQYF.

V gene TRBV12-3 or TRBV12-4 combines with J gene TRBJ2-4, with a possible D match to TRBD2 (5 bases). The CDR3 totals 12 residues. The V end was cut by 6 bases, the J end by 8 bases, with 11 bases between. The CDR3 coding sequence is TGTGCCAGCAGCGATCTCGGGGACATTCAGTACTTC. Translation gives CASSDLGDIQYF.

The sample holds many counts of this clonotype. This rearrangement joins TRBV24-1 to TRBJ2-1; tentative D call: TRBD2 (6 bases). Trimming cost V 4 bases and J 0 bases, with 9 bases left between them. The CDR3 extends over 15 amino acids. Germline V gene data show CDR1 as KGHDR and CDR2 as SFDVKD. As DNA, the CDR3 is TGTGCCACCAGTGAGCGGGGTTCCTCCTACAATGAGCAGTTCTTC. It translates to CATSERGSSYNEQFF.

The chain couples TRBV29-1 to TRBJ2-1, with TRBD1 matching over 7 bases. The CDR3 consists of 13 residues. V shed 6 bases, J shed 5 bases, and the junction held 7 bases outside the gene matches. Per germline, CDR1 SQVTM and CDR2 ANQGSEA. CDR3 nucleotides: TGCAGCGTCGGCCAGGGGGTCAACAATGAGCAGTTCTTC. Protein sequence: CSVGQGVNNEQFF.

This clonotype was detected a few times. This chain uses TRBV7-6 with TRBJ2-1, with a weak D call TRBD2 (5 bases). This CDR3 region has 13 residues. V was clipped by 2 bases and J by 8 bases, with 10 bases between them. Looked up from germline, CDR1 is SGHVS and CDR2 is FNYEAQ. The CDR3 region is CASSLSGWDEQFF. The CDR3 region has the DNA TGTGCCAGCAGCTTATCGGGGTGGGATGAGCAGTTCTTC.

The sample holds a few counts of this clonotype. This chain uses TRBV20-1 with TRBJ2-1, with TRBD2 matching over 11 bases. The V gene's germline CDR1 is DFQATT and CDR2 SNEGSKA (reference sequence). V gave up 6 bases and J gave up 3 bases; unmatched junction bases: 4. The CDR3 consists of 14 residues. Written as DNA, the CDR3 is TGCAGTGCCACCACTAGCGGGAGCTACAATGAGCAGTTCTTC. It encodes CSATTSGSYNEQFF.

The genes are TRBV9 and TRBJ2-3; a weak D match, TRBD1 (6 bases). This CDR3 comprises 14 residues. Looked up from germline, CDR1 is SGDLS and CDR2 is YYNGEE. Trimming pared 4 bases from V and 6 bases from J, leaving 15 bases between. The CDR3 sequence: CASSLGQSVDTQYF. The CDR3 region has the DNA TGTGCCAGCAGCCTTGGACAGTCCGTCGATACGCAGTATTTT.

This clonotype was recorded many times. This chain uses TRBV6-1 with TRBJ1-1; the match to TRBD1 covers 9 bases. Germline loops: CDR1 MNHNS, CDR2 SASEGT. The CDR3 has 14 amino acids. The V gene end was trimmed by 4 bases and the J gene end by 5 bases; junction bases not matched to a gene: 5. In DNA form, the CDR3 reads TGTGCCAGCAGTGTGGGACAGGGTTTTACTGAAGCTTTCTTT. The encoded protein is CASSVGQGFTEAFF.

This clonotype was seen more than once but under ten times. The rearrangement joins TRBV6-1 to TRBJ2-7, with D uncertain. Deletions cut 8 bases from V and 0 bases from J, with 11 bases between. The CDR3 runs to 13 residues. Germline V gives CDR1 MNHNS, CDR2 SASEGT. DNA for the CDR3: TGTGCCAGCGGCCTGGGCGTCTCCTACGAGCAGTACTTC. Protein: CASGLGVSYEQYF.